The source of this T cell receptor beta chain is a study of T cells after posttransplantation cyclophosphamide. Of note for this clone: Antigen unknown.

Peripheral blood was collected from the related graft donor on the marrow donation day. Overall study results and limits: Later post-transplant blood repertoires were often dominated by donor CD8+ memory clones. TRB overlap between skin or GI tissue T cells and blood was limited. Recipient CMV seropositivity and CMV reactivation strongly tracked TRB clonality.

Sequencing used immunoSEQ multiplex PCR; TCRdb keeps in-frame clones, though not all of them. The sample lists tens of thousands of clones, about 91% seen once, with 3% to 3.5% in the top ten. CDR1 and CDR2 from the germline V gene are SEHNR and FQNEAQ (reference sequence). The V segment lost 3 bases and the J segment 5 bases; nucleotides outside the gene matches: 3. The CDR3 spans 13 residues. Sequencing was carried out using PBMCs. This chain uses TRBV7-9 with TRBJ2-5; 7 positions agree with TRBD1. This receptor was identified in a woman in her fifties or sixties in good health and a related stem cell transplant donor. Here the CDR3 DNA reads TGTGCCAGCAGCTTCGAGGGGGCCGAGACCCAGTACTTC. As protein: CASSFEGAETQYF.